These T cell receptor beta chains were read from a single sample in a study of OX40 agonist ivuxolimab in advanced cancers. TCRdb's table, derived via immunoSEQ multiplex PCR, lists solely in-frame clones and lacks some. The sample gives some 64,000 clones, roughly nine tenths of which show up once; just over 0.75% is in the top ten. The sample consisted of CD4+ or CD8+ T cells sorted from blood, taken in a trial of the OX40 agonist ivuxolimab. The receptors come from an adult with an advanced solid tumor such as melanoma, head and neck, liver or kidney cancer. Both conserved end residues are part of each CDR3. The D gene is left open where the match is weak. A row's size may be missing; if present it is once, few, many or a size class.

CDR3 protein: CASSLAGDYTGELFF
CDR3 DNA: TGTGCCAGCAGCTTAGCGGGAGACTACACCGGGGAGCTGTTTTTT
clone size: few
J gene: TRBJ2-2
V gene: TRBV7-8
D gene: -

CDR3 protein: CASSLGAGNEQYF
CDR3 DNA: TGTGCCAGCAGCTTGGGTGCGGGTAACGAGCAGTACTTC
clone size: -
J gene: TRBJ2-7
V gene: TRBV5-4
D gene: -

CDR3 protein: CASSSILRGHNSPLHF
CDR3 DNA: TGTGCCAGCAGTTCCATCCTCAGGGGGCATAATTCACCCCTCCACTTT
clone size: -
J gene: TRBJ1-6
V gene: TRBV28
D gene: TRBD1

CDR3 protein: CASSIGQGYEKLFF
CDR3 DNA: TGTGCCAGCAGTATTGGGCAGGGTTATGAAAAACTGTTTTTT
clone size: -
J gene: TRBJ1-4
V gene: TRBV28
D gene: -

CDR3 protein: CSARGWTDHF
CDR3 DNA: TGCAGTGCTAGAGGTTGGACAGACCACTTC
clone size: -
J gene: TRBJ2-7
V gene: TRBV20-1
D gene: -

CDR3 protein: CASSYGQINTEAFF
CDR3 DNA: TGTGCCAGCAGTTACGGACAGATCAACACTGAAGCTTTCTTT
clone size: -
J gene: TRBJ1-1
V gene: TRBV6-6
D gene: -

CDR3 protein: CASSQAGHLTKWPQHF
CDR3 DNA: TGCGCCAGCAGCCAAGCGGGACATCTCACCAAGTGGCCCCAGCATTTT
clone size: -
J gene: TRBJ1-5
V gene: TRBV4-1
D gene: -

CDR3 protein: CASSLGAGLAAFNEQFF
CDR3 DNA: TGTGCCAGCAGCTTAGGGGCGGGACTAGCGGCTTTCAATGAGCAGTTCTTC
clone size: few
J gene: TRBJ2-1
V gene: TRBV9
D gene: TRBD2

CDR3 protein: CASSHGQSTEAFF
CDR3 DNA: TGTGCCAGCAGTCACGGACAGAGCACTGAAGCTTTCTTT
clone size: -
J gene: TRBJ1-1
V gene: TRBV6-1
D gene: -

CDR3 protein: CASSEAEGIGGYTF
CDR3 DNA: TGTGCCAGCAGTGAAGCGGAGGGAATTGGAGGCTACACCTTC
clone size: -
J gene: TRBJ1-2
V gene: TRBV6-1
D gene: -

CDR3 protein: CASRDTDTQYF
CDR3 DNA: TGCGCCAGCAGAGACACAGATACGCAGTATTTT
clone size: -
J gene: TRBJ2-3
V gene: TRBV5-1
D gene: -

CDR3 protein: CASIGTGTLGSPLHF
CDR3 DNA: TGTGCCAGCATTGGGACGGGGACTCTTGGTTCACCCCTCCACTTT
clone size: -
J gene: TRBJ1-6
V gene: TRBV2
D gene: -

CDR3 protein: CASSTDGVQPQHF
CDR3 DNA: TGTGCCAGCAGTACGGACGGCGTGCAGCCCCAGCATTTT
clone size: -
J gene: TRBJ1-5
V gene: TRBV6-5
D gene: -

CDR3 protein: CASRGGSPSYEQYF
CDR3 DNA: TGTGCCAGCCGGGGGGGCAGCCCTTCCTACGAGCAGTACTTC
clone size: -
J gene: TRBJ2-7
V gene: TRBV18
D gene: TRBD2

CDR3 protein: CAWSVQDRDFYEQYF
CDR3 DNA: TGTGCCTGGAGTGTACAGGACAGGGATTTCTACGAGCAGTACTTC
clone size: -
J gene: TRBJ2-7
V gene: TRBV30
D gene: TRBD1

CDR3 protein: CAWDKTGGGNTIYF
CDR3 DNA: TGTGCCTGGGACAAAACAGGAGGCGGAAACACCATATATTTT
clone size: -
J gene: TRBJ1-3
V gene: TRBV30
D gene: -

CDR3 protein: CARSNRAVPEAFF
CDR3 DNA: TGTGCCAGAAGCAACAGGGCCGTCCCAGAAGCTTTCTTT
clone size: -
J gene: TRBJ1-1
V gene: TRBV5-3
D gene: -

CDR3 protein: CSGTVYNEQFF
CDR3 DNA: TGCAGTGGGACAGTTTACAATGAGCAGTTCTTC
clone size: -
J gene: TRBJ2-1
V gene: TRBV29-1
D gene: TRBD1

CDR3 protein: CASSDSDRGYEQFF
CDR3 DNA: TGTGCCAGCAGTGACTCGGATAGGGGTTATGAGCAGTTCTTC
clone size: -
J gene: TRBJ2-1
V gene: TRBV6-4
D gene: -

CDR3 protein: CASSPSGRVGTEAFF
CDR3 DNA: TGTGCCAGCTCACCTAGCGGCAGGGTGGGCACTGAAGCTTTCTTT
clone size: few
J gene: TRBJ1-1
V gene: TRBV18
D gene: -

CDR3 protein: CASSGRAGEKLFF
CDR3 DNA: TGTGCCAGCAGTGGGAGGGCCGGTGAAAAACTGTTTTTT
clone size: -
J gene: TRBJ1-4
V gene: TRBV2
D gene: -

CDR3 protein: CASSLPGSNIQYF
CDR3 DNA: TGCGCCAGCAGCTTGCCCGGGAGTAACATTCAGTACTTC
clone size: -
J gene: TRBJ2-4
V gene: TRBV5-1
D gene: -

CDR3 protein: CSARTGLLGTDTQYF
CDR3 DNA: TGCAGCGCCCGGACAGGGCTATTAGGCACAGATACGCAGTATTTT
clone size: few
J gene: TRBJ2-3
V gene: TRBV29-1
D gene: TRBD1